This is a list of T cell receptor beta chains from one sample in a study of cytomegalovirus exposure and HLA in healthy donors. The assay was immunoSEQ multiplex PCR, and TCRdb's table has in-frame clones only and misses some. The table lists approximately 180,000 clones, over 60% of them singletons. Specimen: PBMCs. Source of these receptors: a middle-aged woman in good health and CMV-seronegative. The CDR3 runs from the conserved cysteine through the conserved F or W. Fields, in order: D gene, J gene, clone size, V gene, CDR3 DNA, CDR3 protein. The D gene is left open where the match is weak. Not all rows give a size; the values are once, few, many and, for expanded clones, a class.

D: -; J: TRBJ2-1; size: -; V: TRBV4-3; DNA: TGCGCCAGCAGCCAAGAACCTCAGCGTTTGTCCTACAATGAGCAGTTCTTC; CDR3: CASSQEPQRLSYNEQFF
D: TRBD2; J: TRBJ2-3; size: -; V: TRBV7-8; DNA: TGTGCCAGCAGCTCACGGACTAGCGGAGGGAAAGATACGCAGTATTTT; CDR3: CASSSRTSGGKDTQYF
D: -; J: TRBJ1-1; size: -; V: TRBV2; DNA: TGTGCCAGCAGTGTTAAGCCTGAAGCTTTCTTT; CDR3: CASSVKPEAFF
D: TRBD2; J: TRBJ2-2; size: few; V: TRBV5-4; DNA: TGTGCCAGCAGCTCCTCTACTAGCGGGAGAGCCGGGGAGCTGTTTTTT; CDR3: CASSSSTSGRAGELFF
D: -; J: TRBJ2-5; size: -; V: TRBV19; DNA: TGTGCCAGTAGTATAGCCAGGGAAGAGACCCAGTACTTC; CDR3: CASSIAREETQYF
D: -; J: TRBJ1-1; size: -; V: TRBV10-3; DNA: TGTGCCATCAGTGAGTATTCAGTGATGAACACTGAAGCTTTCTTT; CDR3: CAISEYSVMNTEAFF
D: -; J: TRBJ2-4; size: -; V: TRBV30; DNA: TGTGCCTGGAACGGAGGTCTAGCCAAAAACATTCAGTACTTC; CDR3: CAWNGGLAKNIQYF
D: TRBD1; J: TRBJ2-1; size: -; V: TRBV6-1; DNA: TGTGCCAGCAGTGTTTACCGGGACAGGGGTAACAATGAGCAGTTCTTC; CDR3: CASSVYRDRGNNEQFF
D: -; J: TRBJ2-5; size: -; V: TRBV9; DNA: TGTGCCAGCAGCCCTCGGGGTAGCAGAGAGACCCAGTACTTC; CDR3: CASSPRGSRETQYF
D: -; J: TRBJ2-1; size: few; V: TRBV18; DNA: TGTGCCAGCTCACGGAGCTCCAATGAGCAGTTCTTC; CDR3: CASSRSSNEQFF
D: TRBD1; J: TRBJ2-2; size: few; V: TRBV5-1; DNA: TGCGCCAGCAGCTCGGACAGGGCGAACACCGGGGAGCTGTTTTTT; CDR3: CASSSDRANTGELFF
D: -; J: TRBJ1-2; size: -; V: TRBV11-2; DNA: TGTGCCAGCAGCTCCTCTCACGGACAGTCTGCTAACTATGGCTACACCTTC; CDR3: CASSSSHGQSANYGYTF
D: TRBD1; J: TRBJ1-5; size: few; V: TRBV19; DNA: TGTGCCAGTAGTTCAGGGACAGACGATCAGCCCCAGCATTTT; CDR3: CASSSGTDDQPQHF
D: TRBD2; J: TRBJ2-3; size: -; V: TRBV7-2; DNA: TGTGCCAGCAGCTTAGGGGCGGGAGCGGGGACAGATACGCAGTATTTT; CDR3: CASSLGAGAGTDTQYF
D: -; J: TRBJ1-5; size: -; V: TRBV6-1; DNA: TGTGCCAGCAGTGAAATTGTGAGAATCGGCGACGGGGGATTTAGCAATCAGCCCCAGCATTTT; CDR3: CASSEIVRIGDGGFSNQPQHF
D: -; J: TRBJ2-2; size: -; V: TRBV6-5; DNA: TGTGCCAGCAGACGGGGAGCGAACACCGGGGAGCTGTTTTTT; CDR3: CASRRGANTGELFF
D: -; J: TRBJ2-5; size: few; V: TRBV4-3; DNA: TGCGCCAGCAGCCCGGGACTTCTCAAAGAGACCCAGTACTTC; CDR3: CASSPGLLKETQYF
D: -; J: TRBJ1-3; size: few; V: TRBV5-4; DNA: TGTGCCAGCAGCTTGCCCCCCGGAGGGAACTCTGGAAACACCATATATTTT; CDR3: CASSLPPGGNSGNTIYF
D: TRBD1; J: TRBJ1-2; size: -; V: TRBV19; DNA: TGTGCCAGCTTCGTAGTGGACAGGGGAAACTATGGCTACACCTTC; CDR3: CASFVVDRGNYGYTF
D: -; J: TRBJ1-5; size: once; V: TRBV30; DNA: TGTGCCTGGAGTGTAGAGGCGCCTCAGCCCCAGCATTTT; CDR3: CAWSVEAPQPQHF
D: TRBD1; J: TRBJ1-2; size: -; V: TRBV4-1; DNA: TGCGCCAGCAGCCTCCAGCGAGGGACAGTTACTAACTATGGCTACACCTTC; CDR3: CASSLQRGTVTNYGYTF
D: -; J: TRBJ1-1; size: few; V: TRBV7-2; DNA: TGTGCCAGCAGCCGACCGGGGGGGCGATCTGAAGCTTTCTTT; CDR3: CASSRPGGRSEAFF
D: TRBD1; J: TRBJ1-5; size: -; V: TRBV2; DNA: TGTGCCAGCAGTAAGGACAGGGGAAATCAGCCCCAGCATTTT; CDR3: CASSKDRGNQPQHF
D: -; J: TRBJ1-4; size: -; V: TRBV7-9; DNA: TGTTCCAGCAGCTTAGTGGCCGGATACAGGGATAATGAAAAACTGTTTTTT; CDR3: CSSSLVAGYRDNEKLFF
D: TRBD1; J: TRBJ1-2; size: -; V: TRBV15; DNA: TGTGCCACCAGCGGACAGGGCGGCGGAGGCTACACCTTC; CDR3: CATSGQGGGGYTF
D: TRBD1; J: TRBJ1-4; size: -; V: TRBV2; DNA: TGTGCCAGCAGATCAAACAGGGGGGATGAGGAAAAACTGTTTTTT; CDR3: CASRSNRGDEEKLFF
D: TRBD1; J: TRBJ1-1; size: -; V: TRBV6-4; DNA: TGTGCCAGCAGAGCGGACAGGGGGGATAGTGAAGCTTTCTTT; CDR3: CASRADRGDSEAFF
D: -; J: TRBJ1-5; size: -; V: TRBV25-1; DNA: TGTGCCAGCAGCCCCGGGACATTAACAAATCAGCCCCAGCATTTT; CDR3: CASSPGTLTNQPQHF
D: -; J: TRBJ2-6; size: -; V: TRBV18; DNA: TGTGCCAGCTCACCCGAGGCGGGGAGTGGGGCCAACGTCCTGACTTTC; CDR3: CASSPEAGSGANVLTF
D: TRBD2; J: TRBJ2-7; size: -; V: TRBV19; DNA: TGTGCCAGTAGTACCGACCCGGGACTAGCGGGGATCTACGAGCAGTACTTC; CDR3: CASSTDPGLAGIYEQYF